The 20 T cell receptor beta chains below come from one sample, sequenced in a study of blood T cell repertoires in COVID-19. Only in-frame clones appear in the TCRdb table, and some are missing; sequencing was by immunoSEQ multiplex PCR. The sample records about 180,000 clones, 89% being singletons. The sample taken for sequencing was PBMCs or T cells enriched from blood (not recorded which). These receptors all stem from a middle-aged woman with acute COVID-19.

The J gene is TRBJ2-7, the V gene TRBV30; D may be TRBD2 (5 bases). V lost 0 bases and J lost 2, with 8 bases in between. The CDR3 has 13 residues. Germline V gene lookup returns CDR1 GTSNPN and CDR2 SVGIG (reference sequence). CDR3 nucleotides: TGTGCCTGGAGTGTGCGGGCTACCTACGAGCAGTACTTC. Its protein is CAWSVRATYEQYF.

The V call is TRBV15, the J call TRBJ2-3; D perhaps matches TRBD1 (6 bases). The V gene lost 0 bases and the J gene lost 5 bases, with 15 bases spanning the gap. CDR3 length equals 16 residues. CDR1 and CDR2 from the germline V gene are LNHNV and YYDKDF (reference sequence). The CDR3 DNA reads as TGTGCCACCAGCAGAGATCGTAGAGGGGGTGGAGATACGCAGTATTTT. This codes for CATSRDRRGGGDTQYF.

The table lists this clone with a count of one. The chain employs TRBV4-1 and TRBJ1-3; D uncertain. V gave up 3 bases and J gave up 0 bases, with 6 bases separating them. Germline lookup yields CDR1 MGHRA and CDR2 YSYEKL. The CDR3 has 14 amino acids. Here the CDR3 DNA reads TGCGCCAGCAGCCACTCGAGCTCTGGAAACACCATATATTTT. This sequence encodes CASSHSSSGNTIYF.

In its sample, this clone was seen a few times. The rearrangement joins TRBV4-1 to TRBJ2-5, with D possibly matching TRBD2 (5 bases). The CDR3 has 15 amino acids. Trimming took off 0 bases at V and 1 base at J, with 9 bases between the two ends. The germline gives CDR1 MGHRA, CDR2 YSYEKL. The chain's CDR3 is CASSQDRGTQETQYF. The DNA of the CDR3 is TGCGCCAGCAGCCAAGATCGGGGAACCCAAGAGACCCAGTACTTC.

Here the CDR3 reads CASSLSLQGPSSYNEQFF. The DNA of the CDR3 is TGTGCCAGCAGCTTGTCCCTACAGGGACCGAGCTCCTACAATGAGCAGTTCTTC. The chain joins TRBV5-4 to TRBJ2-1; perhaps TRBD1 as D (6 bases). This CDR3 comprises 18 residues. CDR1 and CDR2 (germline): SGHNT, YYREEE (reference sequence). Trimming shortened V by 1 base and J by 0 bases, and 17 bases separated the two germline ends. Combining the CDR3 with reference TRBV5-4 and TRBJ2-1 gives the whole variable domain ETGVTQSPTHLIKTRGQQVTLRCSSQSGHNTVSWYQQALGQGPQFIFQYYREEENGRGNFPPRFSGLQFPNYSSELNVNALELDDSALYLCASSLSLQGPSSYNEQFFGPGTRLTVL.

The J gene is TRBJ2-3, the V gene TRBV2, with TRBD2 matching 9 bases. J lost 7 bases, V lost 8 bases, and 10 bases had no gene match. The CDR3 has 14 residues. In germline, CDR1 is SNHLY, CDR2 FYNNEI. The CDR3 DNA is TGTGCCAGCGGAAGGTTAGCGGGGGATTATACGCAGTATTTT. It yields the protein CASGRLAGDYTQYF. The full variable domain, with the rest looked up from reference TRBV2 and TRBJ2-3, is EPEVTQTPSHQVTQMGQEVILRCVPISNHLYFYWYRQILGQKVEFLVSFYNNEISEKSEIFDDQFSVERPDGSNFTLKIRSTKLEDSAMYFCASGRLAGDYTQYFGPGTRLTVL.

The gene calls are TRBV5-6 and TRBJ2-7; a possible D gene is TRBD2 (6 bases). CDR1 and CDR2 from the germline V gene are SGHDT and YYEEEE. This CDR3 spans 15 amino acids. Trimming removed 4 bases from V and 3 bases from J, with 17 bases in between. CDR3 in amino acids: CASSLEGPGDYEQYF. In DNA form, the CDR3 reads TGTGCCAGCAGCCTAGAGGGTCCGGGAGACTACGAGCAGTACTTC.

This clone was seen a single time. The chain carries TRBV30 and TRBJ1-2; D remains ambiguous. Germline CDR1 and CDR2: GTSNPN and SVGIG (reference sequence). V dropped 0 bases and J dropped 0 bases, with 14 bases sitting between them. The CDR3 length is 16 residues. In DNA form, the CDR3 reads TGTGCCTGGAGTGTACTTTGGCAGGTGTCTAACTATGGCTACACCTTC. The encoded protein is CAWSVLWQVSNYGYTF.

The CDR3 coding sequence is TGCGCCAGCAGCCAAGACAGACTAGGGGGCAGTGAGCAGTTCTTC. Translating gives CASSQDRLGGSEQFF. The chain has TRBV4-1 and TRBJ2-1; weak D call: TRBD1 (7 bases). CDR1 and CDR2 from the germline V gene are MGHRA and YSYEKL. The CDR3 sequence is 15 residues long. Trimming removed 0 bases from V and 9 bases from J, with 15 bases in between.

J is TRBJ2-3 and V is TRBV3-1 (or the pseudogene TRBV3-2); the D is unclear. Trimming pared 4 bases from V and 4 bases from J, leaving 12 bases between. This CDR3 is 14 amino acids long. The germline CDR1 and CDR2 sequences are LGHDT and YNNKEL (reference sequence). The CDR3 DNA sequence: TGTGCCAGCAGCCCGATCCTAGGAGCAGATACGCAGTATTTT. It specifies CASSPILGADTQYF.

The J gene is TRBJ1-2, the V gene TRBV30; no clear D. Trimming shortened V by 4 bases and J by 1 base, and 4 bases separated the two germline ends. The CDR3 is 11 amino acids. Germline CDR1 is GTSNPN and CDR2 is SVGIG (reference sequence). CDR3 amino acids: CAWNSNYGYTF. The DNA of the CDR3 is TGTGCCTGGAACAGTAACTATGGCTACACCTTC.

This chain joins TRBV7-2 and TRBJ2-1; 10 bases map to TRBD2. The CDR3 spans 16 residues. Germline CDR1 is SGHTA and CDR2 is FQGNSA. Unmatched junction bases numbered 9, after V lost 5 bases and J lost 5 bases. CDR3 protein: CASSDNLAGAHNEQFF. The CDR3 bases are TGTGCCAGCAGCGACAACCTAGCGGGAGCCCACAATGAGCAGTTCTTC.

This CDR3 reads CASSYGTGDPYEQYF. The CDR3 DNA reads TGTGCCAGCAGTTATGGGACAGGGGACCCCTACGAGCAGTACTTC. The V call is TRBV6-2 or TRBV6-3, the J call TRBJ2-7; 10 nucleotides line up with TRBD1. Germline CDR1 MNHEY, CDR2 SVGEGT. Trimming cost V 3 bases and J 2 bases; bases outside gene matches: 4. The CDR3 loop spans 15 amino acids.

This chain links TRBV3-1 (or the pseudogene TRBV3-2) with TRBJ1-2, with 9 bases that match TRBD1. Germline values: CDR1 LGHDT, CDR2 YNNKEL (reference sequence). The CDR3 spans 17 residues. Trimming cost V 0 bases and J 7 bases; bases outside gene matches: 12. CDR3 bases: TGTGCCAGCAGCCAAGATGTAAACCGGGACAGGGTCGTTGGCTACACCTTC. Its protein is CASSQDVNRDRVVGYTF.

The chain recombines TRBV20-1 with TRBJ1-5; 7 bases are a match to TRBD1. The CDR3 spans 11 residues. V lost 7 bases to trimming and J lost 11 bases; unmatched junction nucleotides: 8. Germline assignment: CDR1 DFQATT and CDR2 SNEGSKA (reference sequence). The CDR3 sequence is CSVRDRATQHF. The CDR3 DNA reads TGCAGTGTACGCGACAGGGCCACCCAGCATTTT.

The sample holds one count of this clone. DNA of the CDR3: TGTGCCAGCAGTTTAAACAGAAATAATTCACCCCTCCACTTT. Encoded protein: CASSLNRNNSPLHF. The chain combines TRBV28 with TRBJ1-6, with D unclear. CDR3 size: 14 residues. V was clipped by 2 bases and J by 5 bases, with 7 bases between them. Germline V lookup: CDR1 MDHEN, CDR2 SYDVKM.

V gene TRBV5-1 combines with J gene TRBJ2-3, with 11 bases identical to TRBD1. The CDR3 extends over 16 amino acids. Trimming cost V 4 bases and J 7 bases; bases outside gene matches: 11. Germline V CDR1 and CDR2: SGHRS, YFSETQ. CDR3 region: CASSGGTGGTAYTQYF. The CDR3 DNA sequence: TGCGCCAGCAGCGGGGGGACAGGGGGAACCGCGTATACGCAGTATTTT.

V is TRBV2 and J is TRBJ1-1; D uncertain. Trimming took 5 bases from V and 2 from J, leaving 3 bases between them. CDR1 is SNHLY and CDR2 is FYNNEI in the germline V gene. This CDR3 region has 11 residues. CDR3 region: CASSSNTEAFF. DNA of the CDR3: TGTGCCAGCAGTAGCAACACTGAAGCTTTCTTT.

About this clone: The conserved closing phenylalanine or tryptophan is absent in this CDR3, likely reflecting a read error. No DNA is shown, since the ends of the CDR3 on it are uncertain; the CDR3 is the one TCRdb lists. The chain carries TRBV12-3 or TRBV12-4 and TRBJ2-3; no DNA check was done on the table's D call, TRBD2. The CDR3 spans 12 amino acids, including both terminal residues. CDR3 sequence: CASSFTPSTPSL.

The V call is TRBV5-1, the J call TRBJ2-1; 7 nucleotides line up with TRBD2. There are 15 residues in the CDR3. The V gene end was trimmed by 2 bases and the J gene end by 9 bases; junction bases not matched to a gene: 11. Germline values: CDR1 SGHRS, CDR2 YFSETQ. The CDR3: CASSLNGAGVSEQFF. CDR3 in DNA: TGCGCCAGCAGCTTAAACGGCGCGGGAGTAAGTGAGCAGTTCTTC.